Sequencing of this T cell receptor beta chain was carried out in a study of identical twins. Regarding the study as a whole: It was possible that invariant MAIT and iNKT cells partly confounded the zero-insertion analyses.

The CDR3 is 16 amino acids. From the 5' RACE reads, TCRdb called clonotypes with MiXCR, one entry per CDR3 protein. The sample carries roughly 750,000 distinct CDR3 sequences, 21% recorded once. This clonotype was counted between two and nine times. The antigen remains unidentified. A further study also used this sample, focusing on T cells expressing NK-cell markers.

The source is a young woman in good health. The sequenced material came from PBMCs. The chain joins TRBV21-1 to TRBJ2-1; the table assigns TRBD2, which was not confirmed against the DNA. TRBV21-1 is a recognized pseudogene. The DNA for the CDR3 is TGTGCCAGCAGCAATGGGAAGCGGGAGAGCTACAATGAGCAGTTCTTC. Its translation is CASSNGKRESYNEQFF.